One and the same sample provided the 30 T cell receptor beta chains below, sequenced in a study of blood T cell repertoires in COVID-19 (TCRdb year 2020). The library was obtained by the immunoSEQ multiplex PCR assay. Sourced from immuneACCESS, this table was stored by TCRdb with only in-frame sequences that have V and J called. A share of the clones is absent; for the studies checked, an unresolved V gene accounts for under half, and the remainder has no known explanation. The sample table holds some 270,000 clones, of which over 70% were seen once. About 3.4% of the sample lies in the top ten. Sequencing input: PBMCs or T cells enriched from blood (not recorded which). These receptors were collected from a woman aged 40-49 years who had been exposed to COVID-19.

The table lists this clone with a count of one. The V and J genes are TRBV7-6 and TRBJ1-3; a weak D match, TRBD1 (6 bases). Germline CDR1 SGHVS, CDR2 FNYEAQ. There are 15 residues in the CDR3. V shed 5 bases and J shed 3 bases, with 14 bases lying between them. This chain's CDR3 is CASSPGQLIGNTIYF. CDR3 nucleotides: TGTGCCAGCAGCCCCGGACAGTTGATTGGAAACACCATATATTTT.

This chain links TRBV4-1 with TRBJ2-2; TRBD2 agrees at 14 bases. Per germline, CDR1 MGHRA and CDR2 YSYEKL. The length of the CDR3 is 18 residues. The V and J ends lost 4 bases and 4 bases, in that order; junction bases with no gene match: 8. The CDR3: CASSPSTSGRVGTGELFF. The CDR3 nucleotides read TGCGCCAGCAGCCCCTCGACTAGCGGGAGGGTTGGCACCGGGGAGCTGTTTTTT.

The chain has TRBV5-1 and TRBJ1-2; D is ambiguous. Germline CDR1 SGHRS, CDR2 YFSETQ. This CDR3 contains 15 residues. V lost 0 bases to trimming and J lost 8 bases, with 17 bases between them. DNA of the CDR3: TGCGCCAGCAGCTTGGCAACCCCGGTTATGAGGGGCTACACCTTC. This gives the protein CASSLATPVMRGYTF.

This sequence joins TRBV19 and TRBJ2-6; TRBD2 is a possible D gene (7 bases). Germline CDR1 LNHDA, CDR2 SQIVND (reference sequence). This CDR3 has 20 amino acids. Trimming removed 5 bases at V and 0 bases at J, with 23 bases between. The DNA for the CDR3 is TGTGCCAGTAGTTCTCCCCCGGGGGGACATCAATCCTCTGGGGCCAACGTCCTGACTTTC. It yields the protein CASSSPPGGHQSSGANVLTF.

The rearrangement joins TRBV7-8 to TRBJ1-3; TRBD1 matches 9 bases. The CDR3 spans 18 residues. J lost 2 bases, V lost 5 bases, and 13 bases had no gene match. CDR1 is SGHVS, CDR2 FQNEAQ, per germline. Written as DNA, the CDR3 is TGTGCCAGCAGCCCAGACTCCGGGACAGGGAATCCTGGAAACACCATATATTTT. Translating it yields CASSPDSGTGNPGNTIYF.

This chain links TRBV28 with TRBJ2-2; weak D call: TRBD2 (5 bases). The germline V and J ends were trimmed by 8 bases and 7 bases, with 14 bases remaining between them. The germline gives CDR1 MDHEN, CDR2 SYDVKM. This CDR3 has 13 amino acids. DNA for the CDR3: TGTGCCAGCGGAGCCCGCGGGCGCGGGGAGCTGTTTTTT. As protein: CASGARGRGELFF.

For this clone: The junction and the germline gene differ at one end; a read error may be behind it. This chain connects TRBV5-1 to TRBJ1-2; D remains ambiguous. CDR3 length: 13 residues. CDR1 is SGHRS and CDR2 is YFSETQ in the germline V gene. CDR3 bases: TGTGCCAGCAGCTTGGGCGGGGTACCTGGCTACACCTTC. It is translated as CASSLGGVPGYTF.

This chain joins TRBV11-3 and TRBJ2-5; the D gene is possibly TRBD1 (6 bases). Germline CDR1 reads SGHNT; CDR2 reads YENEEA. Trimming cost V 5 bases and J 4 bases, with 20 bases left between them. CDR3 length: 16 amino acids. The CDR3 protein is CASSPRGRGVIETQYF. CDR3 coding DNA: TGTGCCAGCAGCCCAAGGGGCAGGGGCGTTATAGAGACCCAGTACTTC.

The V call is TRBV28, the J call TRBJ1-2; D is uncertain. Germline assignment: CDR1 MDHEN and CDR2 SYDVKM. The CDR3 extends over 16 amino acids. V was cut by 5 bases and J by 4 bases, with 20 bases left in between. This chain's CDR3 is CASSPLEHVSGYGYTF. CDR3 nucleotide sequence: TGTGCCAGCAGTCCCCTGGAACACGTCTCGGGCTATGGCTACACCTTC.

The chain's CDR3 is CASSTDRGTYGYTF. CDR3 bases: TGTGCCAGCAGCACAGACAGGGGTACCTATGGCTACACCTTC. V gene TRBV7-8 combines with J gene TRBJ1-2; 8 bases are shared with TRBD1. Germline lookup yields CDR1 SGHVS and CDR2 FQNEAQ. The CDR3 consists of 14 residues. V shed 5 bases and J 4 bases; nucleotides not matched to a gene: 6.

This clone was observed a single time. The rearrangement links TRBV11-1 to TRBJ1-4; the D gene is possibly TRBD1 (5 bases). The CDR3 loop spans 16 amino acids. In germline, CDR1 is SGHAT, CDR2 FQDESV (reference sequence). Deletions cut 4 bases from V and 8 bases from J, with 20 bases between. The CDR3 spells CASSSSEQARGEKLFF. CDR3 coding DNA: TGTGCCAGCAGCTCCTCGGAACAGGCCCGGGGGGAAAAACTGTTTTTT. The variable domain in full, completed from reference TRBV11-1 and TRBJ1-4, reads EAEVAQSPRYKITEKSQAVAFWCDPISGHATLYWYRQILGQGPELLVQFQDESVVDDSQLPKDRFSAERLKGVDSTLKIQPAELGDSAMYLCASSSSEQARGEKLFFGSGTQLSVL.

V and J are TRBV27 and TRBJ2-3; D not certain. Germline CDR1 reads MNHEY; CDR2 reads SMNVEV (reference sequence). The length of the CDR3 is 13 residues. Between the trimmed V and J ends, which lost 10 bases and 4 bases, there was a span of 15 bases. The CDR3 sequence: CAISSSYADTQYF. The CDR3 DNA is TGTGCCATCTCGTCTAGTTATGCAGATACGCAGTATTTT.

This clone was detected once. The chain combines TRBV5-6 with TRBJ2-3, with D maybe TRBD1 (5 bases). The CDR3 is 14 residues long. Germline loops: CDR1 SGHDT, CDR2 YYEEEE. Between the trimmed V and J ends, which lost 0 bases and 3 bases, there was a span of 8 bases. CDR3 bases: TGTGCCAGCAGCTTGGTCAGGGTGACAGATACGCAGTATTTT. Translated, it gives CASSLVRVTDTQYF.

The chain uses TRBV3-1 (or the pseudogene TRBV3-2) and TRBJ2-5; TRBD2 aligns across 12 bases. The length of the CDR3 is 15 residues. Trimming removed 4 bases from V and 4 bases from J; junction bases left unmatched: 4. Germline V gene sequence: CDR1 LGHDT, CDR2 YNNKEL (reference sequence). The CDR3 loop is CASSPQTSGGETQYF. CDR3 coding DNA: TGTGCCAGCAGCCCCCAGACTAGCGGGGGAGAGACCCAGTACTTC.

The CDR3 sequence is CASSVGVLGANIQYF. The CDR3 bases are TGTGCCAGCAGCGTAGGGGTTTTGGGGGCAAACATTCAGTACTTC. J is TRBJ2-4 and V is TRBV9, with D possibly matching TRBD1 (6 bases). In germline, CDR1 is SGDLS, CDR2 YYNGEE. V was trimmed by 0 bases and J by 6 bases, leaving 13 bases between them. This CDR3 spans 15 amino acids.

CDR3 protein: CASSPDRFEQYF. The CDR3 DNA reads as TGTGCCAGCAGTCCGGACAGATTTGAGCAGTACTTC. J is TRBJ2-7 and V is TRBV12-3 or TRBV12-4; perhaps TRBD1 as D (6 bases). Trimming took off 5 bases at V and 7 bases at J, with 12 bases between the two ends. This CDR3 contains 12 residues.

The V gene is TRBV11-2, the J gene TRBJ1-6; 10 nucleotides line up with TRBD1. The V gene end was trimmed by 6 bases and the J gene end by 7 bases; junction bases not matched to a gene: 12. CDR1 is SGHAT and CDR2 is FQNNGV in the germline V gene. CDR3 length: 17 amino acids. In DNA form, the CDR3 reads TGTGCCAGCAGGAAACCGGGACAGGGGATTAGGAATTCACCCCTCCACTTT. It translates to CASRKPGQGIRNSPLHF.

This rearrangement joins TRBV18 to TRBJ2-5; D unresolved. CDR3 length: 13 residues. The V end lost 3 bases, the J end lost 2 bases, and 7 bases lay between the germline ends. Germline V gene data show CDR1 as KGHSH and CDR2 as LQKENI. CDR3 protein: CASSPSMQETQYF. CDR3 DNA: TGTGCCAGCTCACCGTCTATGCAAGAGACCCAGTACTTC.

This chain links TRBV12-3 or TRBV12-4 with TRBJ1-6; 8 bases match TRBD1. V trimming: 6 bases; J trimming: 9 bases; junction bases outside the gene matches: 4. CDR3 size: 13 residues. CDR3 loop: CASSDQGASPLHF. As DNA, the CDR3 is TGTGCCAGCAGCGACCAGGGGGCTTCACCCCTCCACTTT.

The chain joins TRBV18 to TRBJ1-2; D possibly corresponds to TRBD1 (6 bases). Trimming took off 3 bases at V and 0 bases at J, with 11 bases between the two ends. The CDR3 runs to 15 residues. Germline V lookup: CDR1 KGHSH, CDR2 LQKENI. CDR3 sequence reads: CASSPGQTANYGYTF. The CDR3 DNA sequence: TGTGCCAGCTCACCCGGACAGACCGCTAACTATGGCTACACCTTC.

The chain combines TRBV3-1 (or the pseudogene TRBV3-2) with TRBJ1-2, with a possible D match to TRBD1 (6 bases). In germline, CDR1 is LGHDT, CDR2 YNNKEL (reference sequence). V shed 3 bases and J shed 2 bases, with 13 bases lying between them. This CDR3 region has 15 residues. The CDR3 DNA sequence: TGTGCCAGCAGCCACGGGGGGGCGGCCAACTATGGCTACACCTTC. This sequence encodes CASSHGGAANYGYTF.

This rearrangement joins TRBV28 to TRBJ1-4; TRBD1 matches at 8 bases. There are 17 residues in the CDR3. The V and J ends lost 5 bases and 8 bases, in that order; junction bases with no gene match: 16. CDR1 is MDHEN, CDR2 SYDVKM, per germline. CDR3 residues: CASSVTSPGQDGEKLFF. In DNA, the CDR3 is TGTGCCAGCAGTGTAACTTCCCCGGGACAGGATGGGGAAAAACTGTTTTTT. Looking up the rest from reference TRBV28 and TRBJ1-4 gives the full variable domain: DVKVTQSSRYLVKRTGEKVFLECVQDMDHENMFWYRQDPGLGLRLIYFSYDVKMKEKGDIPEGYSVSREKKERFSLILESASTNQTSMYLCASSVTSPGQDGEKLFFGSGTQLSVL.

The sample holds a few counts of this clone. The chain has TRBV19 and TRBJ1-2, with D maybe TRBD1 (5 bases). V lost 6 bases and J lost 10, with 21 bases in between. This CDR3 contains 14 residues. CDR1 LNHDA and CDR2 SQIVND come from the germline V gene (reference sequence). In DNA, the CDR3 is TGTGCCAGTAGAAGACCATACGCGGGGGATCTCTACACCTTC. Its translation: CASRRPYAGDLYTF.

The rearrangement joins TRBV30 to TRBJ2-4, with TRBD1 as a possible D gene (6 bases). Trimming removed 2 bases from V and 1 base from J, with 9 bases in between. This CDR3 contains 14 residues. Germline values: CDR1 GTSNPN, CDR2 SVGIG (reference sequence). The CDR3 DNA reads TGTGCCTGGAGTAGGGGGAAGGCCAAAAACATTCAGTACTTC. This codes for CAWSRGKAKNIQYF.

This sequence joins TRBV12-5 and TRBJ2-3, with TRBD1 identical over 7 bases. Per the germline V gene, CDR1 is LGHNT and CDR2 is FRNRAP. With V trimmed by 7 bases and J by 2 bases, 9 bases remained unmatched. There are 15 residues in the CDR3. CDR3 coding DNA: TGTGCTAGTGCCGATACCGGGACAGACACAGATACGCAGTATTTT. Amino acid sequence: CASADTGTDTDTQYF.

The chain links TRBV6-5 to TRBJ1-2; D possibly corresponds to TRBD1 (5 bases). Germline lookup yields CDR1 MNHEY and CDR2 SVGAGI. The CDR3 length is 14 residues. Trimming removed 2 bases at V and 6 bases at J, with 13 bases between. Here the CDR3 reads CASSYGGAGHGYTF. The CDR3 nucleotides read TGTGCCAGCAGTTACGGAGGGGCGGGACATGGCTACACCTTC.

This clone was observed a single time. The CDR3 DNA reads as TGCGCCAGCAGCCAATTTCAAGGGGGAGAGCAGTTCTTC. Amino acids: CASSQFQGGEQFF. The V call is TRBV4-3, the J call TRBJ2-1; D possibly corresponds to TRBD1 (6 bases). The CDR3 consists of 13 residues. Germline V gene lookup returns CDR1 LGHNA and CDR2 YSLEER. V was clipped by 2 bases and J by 10 bases, with 12 bases between them.

The chain is built from TRBV7-9 and TRBJ1-3, with a tentative D call TRBD1 (5 bases). This CDR3 is 14 amino acids long. V gave up 2 bases and J gave up 1 base, with 6 bases separating them. Germline assignment: CDR1 SEHNR and CDR2 FQNEAQ (reference sequence). CDR3 sequence reads: CASSLSGSGNTIYF. In DNA, the CDR3 is TGTGCCAGCAGCTTATCAGGGTCTGGAAACACCATATATTTT.

The gene calls are TRBV24-1 and TRBJ2-1; TRBD2 matches at 13 bases. The V and J ends lost 4 bases and 7 bases, in that order; junction bases with no gene match: 6. Germline CDR1 KGHDR, CDR2 SFDVKD. The CDR3 has 16 amino acids. CDR3 amino acids: CATSDPGLAGVNEQFF. The CDR3 DNA is TGTGCCACCAGTGACCCTGGACTAGCGGGAGTTAATGAGCAGTTCTTC.

Of note for this clone: A read error may account for a junction end that differs from germline. The chain is built from TRBV29-1 and TRBJ1-1; tentatively, D is TRBD1 (6 bases). Germline lookup yields CDR1 SQVTM and CDR2 ANQGSEA. The CDR3 contains 13 residues. CDR3 residues: CSVEEARQAEAFF. For the CDR3, the DNA is TGCAGCGTTGAAGAGGCACGACAGGCTGAGGCTTTCTTT.